This T cell receptor beta chain was observed in a study of blood T cell repertoires in COVID-19. The count of this clone is one. This CDR3 has 15 amino acids. V lost 0 bases, J lost 1 base, and 7 bases lay in between. Germline lookup yields CDR1 MNHNY and CDR2 SVGAGI (reference sequence). This table comes from immunoSEQ multiplex PCR, and its TCRdb copy is limited to in-frame clones, with some not included. Of roughly 200,000 clones in the sample, 80% to 95% were seen once. Sequences were obtained from peripheral blood. The V call is TRBV6-6, the J call TRBJ2-1; D is uncertain. The TCR originated in a man aged 50-59 years with acute or convalescent COVID-19. CDR3 residues: CASSYSRSSYNEQFF. The CDR3 nucleotides read TGTGCCAGCAGTTACTCGCGGAGTTCCTACAATGAGCAGTTCTTC.